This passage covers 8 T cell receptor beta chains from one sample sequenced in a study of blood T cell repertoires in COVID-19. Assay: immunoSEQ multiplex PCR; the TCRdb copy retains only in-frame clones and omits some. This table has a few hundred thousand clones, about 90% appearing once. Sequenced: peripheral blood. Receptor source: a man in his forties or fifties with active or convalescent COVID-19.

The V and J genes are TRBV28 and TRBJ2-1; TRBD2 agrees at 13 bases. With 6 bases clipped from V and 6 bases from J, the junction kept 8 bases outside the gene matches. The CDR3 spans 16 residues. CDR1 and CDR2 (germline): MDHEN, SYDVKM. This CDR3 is CASRHPGLAGLNEQFF. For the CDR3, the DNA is TGTGCCAGCAGACATCCGGGACTAGCGGGACTCAATGAGCAGTTCTTC.

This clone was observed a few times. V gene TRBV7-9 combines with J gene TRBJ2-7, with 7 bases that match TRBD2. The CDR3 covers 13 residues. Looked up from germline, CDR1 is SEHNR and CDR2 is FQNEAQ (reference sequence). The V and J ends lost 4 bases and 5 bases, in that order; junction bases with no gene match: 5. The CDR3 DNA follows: TGTGCCAGCAGCTCCCAGGCGGGGGACGAGCAGTACTTC. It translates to CASSSQAGDEQYF.

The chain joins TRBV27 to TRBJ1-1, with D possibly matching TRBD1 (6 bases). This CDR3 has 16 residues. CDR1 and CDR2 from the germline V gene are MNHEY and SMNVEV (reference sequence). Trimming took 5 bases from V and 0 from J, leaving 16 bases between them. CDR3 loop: CASSTLTGAMNTEAFF. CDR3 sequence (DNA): TGTGCCAGCAGTACCTTGACAGGAGCGATGAACACTGAAGCTTTCTTT.

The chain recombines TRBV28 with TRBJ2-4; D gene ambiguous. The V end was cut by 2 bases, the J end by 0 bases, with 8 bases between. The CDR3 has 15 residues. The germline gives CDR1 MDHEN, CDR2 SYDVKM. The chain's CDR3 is CASSLGVLAKNIQYF. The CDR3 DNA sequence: TGTGCCAGCAGTTTAGGAGTACTAGCCAAAAACATTCAGTACTTC.

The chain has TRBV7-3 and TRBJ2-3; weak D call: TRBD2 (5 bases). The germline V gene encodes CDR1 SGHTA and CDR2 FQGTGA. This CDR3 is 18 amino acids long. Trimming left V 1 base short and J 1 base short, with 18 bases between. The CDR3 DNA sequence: TGTGCCAGCAGCTTAAACCCCCACGGAGTTAGCGGCACAGATACGCAGTATTTT. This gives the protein CASSLNPHGVSGTDTQYF.

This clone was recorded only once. CDR3 amino acids: CASSERTGASNSPLHF. In DNA, the CDR3 is TGTGCCAGCAGTGAAAGAACAGGGGCCAGTAATTCACCCCTCCACTTT. The chain joins TRBV2 to TRBJ1-6, with 7 bases fitting TRBD1. CDR3 length: 16 residues. From germline, CDR1 is SNHLY and CDR2 FYNNEI. Losses at the gene ends were 2 bases for V and 6 bases for J; bases not matched to a gene: 7.

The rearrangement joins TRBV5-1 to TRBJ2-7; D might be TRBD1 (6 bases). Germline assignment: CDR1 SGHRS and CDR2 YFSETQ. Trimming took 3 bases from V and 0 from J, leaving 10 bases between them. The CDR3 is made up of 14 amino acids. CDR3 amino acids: CASSWTVASYEQYF. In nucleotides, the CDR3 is TGCGCCAGCAGCTGGACAGTAGCCTCCTACGAGCAGTACTTC.

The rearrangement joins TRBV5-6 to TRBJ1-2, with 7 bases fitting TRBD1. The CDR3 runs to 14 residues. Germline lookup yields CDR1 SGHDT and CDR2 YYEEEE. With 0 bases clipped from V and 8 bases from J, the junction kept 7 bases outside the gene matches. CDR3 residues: CASSLANRGGGYTF. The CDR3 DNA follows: TGTGCCAGCAGCTTGGCCAACAGGGGAGGAGGCTACACCTTC.